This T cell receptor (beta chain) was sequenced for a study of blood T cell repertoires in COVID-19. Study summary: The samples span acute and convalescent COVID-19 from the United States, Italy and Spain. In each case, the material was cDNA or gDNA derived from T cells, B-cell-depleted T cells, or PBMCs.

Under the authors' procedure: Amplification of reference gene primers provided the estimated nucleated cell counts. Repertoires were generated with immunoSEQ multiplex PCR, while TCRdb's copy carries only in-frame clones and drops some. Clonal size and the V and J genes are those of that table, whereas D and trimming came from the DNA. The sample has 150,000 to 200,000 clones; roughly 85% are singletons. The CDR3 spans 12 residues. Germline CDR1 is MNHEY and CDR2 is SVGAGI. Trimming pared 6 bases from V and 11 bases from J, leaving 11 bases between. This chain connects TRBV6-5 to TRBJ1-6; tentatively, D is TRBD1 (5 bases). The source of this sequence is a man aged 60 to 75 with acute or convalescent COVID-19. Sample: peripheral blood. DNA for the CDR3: TGTGCCAGCAGCGCGGGGGATGCACCCCTCCACTTT. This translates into CASSAGDAPLHF.